A single sample is the source of the 12 T cell receptor beta chains below, sequenced in a study of molecular identifiers for immune sequencing clone quantification. TCRdb re-analysed the PCR reads in MiXCR, keeping a single row per CDR3 protein. Of 45,000 to 65,000 distinct CDR3 sequences in the sample, under 30% are singletons; the top ten hold 1.9%. Sequenced input: naive CD8+ T cells from blood, with Jurkat cell RNA spiked in. Subset: FACS-sorted CD8+CD4-CCR7+CD45RA+ naive T cells. These receptors all come from a human donor in good health. Some libraries in this study had Jurkat cell RNA spiked in.

This clonotype came up many times. V and J are TRBV4-3 and TRBJ2-1, with D possibly matching TRBD2 (5 bases). Trimming left V 3 bases short and J 9 bases short, with 18 bases between. The CDR3 covers 15 residues. The V gene's germline CDR1 is LGHNA and CDR2 YSLEER. CDR3 nucleotide sequence: TGCGCCAGCAGCCATGAGATGAGGGAAAACCGTGAGCAGTTCTTC. This codes for CASSHEMRENREQFF.

Note on this clonotype: This sequence may be a read error, since a much larger clone differs from it by one base. This chain joins TRBV4-1 and TRBJ2-3; D is unresolved. Germline V CDR1 and CDR2: MGHRA, YSYEKL. The CDR3 spans 11 residues. With 8 bases removed from V and 4 bases from J, the gap between germline ends came to 7 bases. The CDR3 region has the DNA TGCGCCAGCGCTTTCCCAGATACGCAGTATTTT. Amino acids: CASAFPDTQYF.

This clonotype showed up many times. CDR3 region: CASSIEGGEQFF. The DNA of the CDR3 is TGTGCCAGCAGCATAGAAGGGGGTGAGCAGTTCTTC. The chain recombines TRBV7-9 with TRBJ2-1, with a weak D call TRBD1 (6 bases). CDR3 length: 12 amino acids. The V and J ends lost 5 bases and 9 bases respectively, with 11 bases between them. The V gene's germline CDR1 is SEHNR and CDR2 FQNEAQ (reference sequence). Together with reference TRBV7-9 and TRBJ2-1, the CDR3 gives the full variable domain: DTGVSQNPRHKITKRGQNVTFRCDPISEHNRLYWYRQTLGQGPEFLTYFQNEAQLEKSRLLSDRFSAERPKGSFSTLEIQRTEQGDSAMYLCASSIEGGEQFFGPGTRLTVL.

Details on this clonotype: A clone one base away is much larger, so this may be a read error. The chain couples TRBV4-2 to TRBJ2-7; 8 bases map to TRBD2. This CDR3 region has 14 residues. Germline-derived CDR1 and CDR2 are LGHNA and YNFKEQ. The CDR3 reads CASSPREGSYEQCF. DNA of the CDR3: TGTGCCAGCAGCCCCCGGGAGGGCTCCTACGAGCAGTGCTTC.

This clonotype was seen just once. This may stem from a read error, because a much larger clone lies one nucleotide away. This rearrangement joins TRBV29-1 to TRBJ1-1; D gene unclear. The V gene lost 3 bases and the J gene lost 7 bases, with 9 bases spanning the gap. The CDR3 spans 11 residues. Germline V gene data show CDR1 as SQVTM and CDR2 as ANQGSEA. Written as DNA, the CDR3 is TGCAGCGTTGAGCAGGACGGTGAAGCTTTCTTT. It specifies CSVEQDGEAFF.

On this clonotype itself: A much larger clone differs by one base, so this may be a read error. The J gene is TRBJ1-5, the V gene TRBV6-2 or TRBV6-3; weak D call: TRBD1 (5 bases). This CDR3 is 14 amino acids long. Germline CDR1 is MNHEY and CDR2 is SVGEGT. CDR3 nucleotides: TGTGCCAGCAGCCTGACAGTTACCGGTCAGCCCCTGCATTTT. Encoded protein: CASSLTVTGQPLHF.

The gene calls are TRBV12-3 or TRBV12-4 and TRBJ2-6, with 8 positions matching TRBD1. This CDR3 is built from 18 residues. Trimming removed 1 base from V and 0 bases from J; junction bases left unmatched: 5. In nucleotides, the CDR3 is TGTGCCAGCAGTTTAGAAGGACAGGGAACCTCTGGGGCCAACGTCCTGACTTTC. Translated, it gives CASSLEGQGTSGANVLTF.

In its sample, this clonotype was seen many times. V and J are TRBV3-1 and TRBJ2-3; D may be TRBD1 (5 bases). Per the germline V gene, CDR1 is LGHDT and CDR2 is YNNKEL (reference sequence). The CDR3 extends over 17 amino acids. Trimming stripped 0 bases from V and 2 bases from J, with 15 bases between. As DNA, the CDR3 is TGTGCCAGCAGCCAAGAATCAGGGCAGACCGACACAGATACGCAGTATTTT. Protein sequence: CASSQESGQTDTDTQYF.

Details on this clonotype: This may arise from a read error, as a much more abundant clone is one base away. J is TRBJ1-5 and V is TRBV4-1; D unclear. The CDR3 consists of 13 residues. Germline V gene sequence: CDR1 MGHRA, CDR2 YSYEKL. Trimming stripped 6 bases from V and 6 bases from J, with 12 bases between. This CDR3 is CASRDGNSQPQHF. As DNA, the CDR3 is TGCGCCAGCAGGGACGGAAACAGTCAGCCCCAGCATTTT.

In this sample, this clonotype turned up many times. The chain recombines TRBV20-1 with TRBJ2-7; weak D call: TRBD2 (7 bases). Trimming removed 5 bases from V and 3 bases from J, with 14 bases in between. This CDR3 is 13 amino acids long. Germline V gene lookup returns CDR1 DFQATT and CDR2 SNEGSKA (reference sequence). The CDR3 protein is CSAGGGAGYEQYF. In nucleotides, the CDR3 is TGCAGTGCTGGGGGGGGGGCCGGCTACGAGCAGTACTTC.

This clonotype was seen ten or more times. The genes are TRBV29-1 and TRBJ1-1; no clear D gene. Germline values: CDR1 SQVTM, CDR2 ANQGSEA. Trimming cost V 5 bases and J 0 bases, with 10 bases left between them. The length of the CDR3 is 13 residues. In DNA, the CDR3 is TGCAGCGTTTCTGACAATATGAACACTGAAGCTTTCTTT. Its translation is CSVSDNMNTEAFF.

Worth noting for this clonotype: This CDR3 is missing its conserved last phenylalanine or tryptophan, likely due to a read error. The DNA of the CDR3 is TGTGCCAGCAGCCAGAGTAGCACAGATACGCAGTATTGT. Its translation is CASSQSSTDTQYC. The chain combines TRBV3-1 with TRBJ2-3; D unclear. Trimming took off 3 bases at V and 0 bases at J, with 4 bases between the two ends. This CDR3 has 13 amino acids. Germline V gene data show CDR1 as LGHDT and CDR2 as YNNKEL (reference sequence).